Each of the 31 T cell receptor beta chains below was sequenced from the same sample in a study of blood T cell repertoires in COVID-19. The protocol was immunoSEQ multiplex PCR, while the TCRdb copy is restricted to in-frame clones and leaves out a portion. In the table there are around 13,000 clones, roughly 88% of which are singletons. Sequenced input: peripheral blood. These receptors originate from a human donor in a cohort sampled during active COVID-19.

The CDR3: CASSKSEGSTNEKLFF. DNA of the CDR3: TGTGCCAGCAGCAAATCGGAGGGATCCACTAATGAAAAACTGTTTTTT. The V and J genes are TRBV21-1 and TRBJ1-4. TRBV21-1 is flagged as a pseudogene. The CDR3 runs to 16 residues.

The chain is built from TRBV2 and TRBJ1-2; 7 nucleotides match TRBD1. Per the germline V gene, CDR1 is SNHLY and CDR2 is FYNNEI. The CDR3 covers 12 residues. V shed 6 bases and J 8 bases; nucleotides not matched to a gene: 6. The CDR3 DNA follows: TGTGCCAGCAGAAGACAGGGTAGGGGCTACACCTTC. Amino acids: CASRRQGRGYTF. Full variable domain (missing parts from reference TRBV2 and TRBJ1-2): EPEVTQTPSHQVTQMGQEVILRCVPISNHLYFYWYRQILGQKVEFLVSFYNNEISEKSEIFDDQFSVERPDGSNFTLKIRSTKLEDSAMYFCASRRQGRGYTFGSGTRLTVV.

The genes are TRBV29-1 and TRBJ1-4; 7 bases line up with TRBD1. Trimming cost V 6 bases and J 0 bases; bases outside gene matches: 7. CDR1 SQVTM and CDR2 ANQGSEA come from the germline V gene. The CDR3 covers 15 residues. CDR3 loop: CSVTGQGATNEKLFF. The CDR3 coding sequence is TGCAGCGTGACAGGGCAGGGGGCAACTAATGAAAAACTGTTTTTT.

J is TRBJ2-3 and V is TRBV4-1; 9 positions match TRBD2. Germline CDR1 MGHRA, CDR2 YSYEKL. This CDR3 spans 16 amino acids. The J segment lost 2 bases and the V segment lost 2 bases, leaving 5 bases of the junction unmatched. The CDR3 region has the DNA TGCGCCAGCAGCCAACTCCTAGCGGGAAACACAGATACGCAGTATTTT. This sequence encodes CASSQLLAGNTDTQYF.

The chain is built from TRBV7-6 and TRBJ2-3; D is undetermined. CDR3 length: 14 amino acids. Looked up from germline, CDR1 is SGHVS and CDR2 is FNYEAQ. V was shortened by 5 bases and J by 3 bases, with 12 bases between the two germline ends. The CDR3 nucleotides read TGTGCCAGCAGCCTATCCCCTAGGACAGATACGCAGTATTTT. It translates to CASSLSPRTDTQYF.

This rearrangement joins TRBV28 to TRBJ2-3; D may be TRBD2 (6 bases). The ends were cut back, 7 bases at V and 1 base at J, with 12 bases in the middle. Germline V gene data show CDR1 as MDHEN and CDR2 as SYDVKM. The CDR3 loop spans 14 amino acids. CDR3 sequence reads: CASIGASGTDTQYF. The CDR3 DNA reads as TGTGCCAGCATAGGCGCTAGCGGCACAGATACGCAGTATTTT. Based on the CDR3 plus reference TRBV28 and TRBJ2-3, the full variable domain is DVKVTQSSRYLVKRTGEKVFLECVQDMDHENMFWYRQDPGLGLRLIYFSYDVKMKEKGDIPEGYSVSREKKERFSLILESASTNQTSMYLCASIGASGTDTQYFGPGTRLTVL.

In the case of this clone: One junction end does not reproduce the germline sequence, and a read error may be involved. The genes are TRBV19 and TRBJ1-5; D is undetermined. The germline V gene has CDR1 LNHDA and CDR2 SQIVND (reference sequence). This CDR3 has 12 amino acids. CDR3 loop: CASSIGNQAQHF. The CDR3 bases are TGTGCCAGTAGTATAGGAAATCAGGCCCAGCATTTT. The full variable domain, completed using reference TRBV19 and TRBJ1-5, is DGGITQSPKYLFRKEGQNVTLSCEQNLNHDAMYWYRQDPGQGLRLIYYSQIVNDFQKGDIAEGYSVSREKKESFPLTVTSAQKNPTAFYLCASSIGNQAQHFGDGTRLSIL.

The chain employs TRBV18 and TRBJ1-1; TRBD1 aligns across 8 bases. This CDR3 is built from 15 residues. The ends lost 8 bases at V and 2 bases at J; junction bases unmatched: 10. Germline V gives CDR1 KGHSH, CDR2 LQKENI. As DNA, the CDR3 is TGTGCCAGCGGACAGGGAGGTACCCTTAACACTGAAGCTTTCTTT. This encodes CASGQGGTLNTEAFF.

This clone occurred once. CDR3 amino acids: CASSLIGGGGYTF. Written as DNA, the CDR3 is TGTGCCAGCAGCTTAATCGGGGGAGGTGGCTACACCTTC. This rearrangement joins TRBV7-9 to TRBJ1-2, with D possibly TRBD1 on 5 matching bases. Germline V gene lookup returns CDR1 SEHNR and CDR2 FQNEAQ (reference sequence). CDR3 length equals 13 residues. V was trimmed by 2 bases and J by 7 bases, leaving 11 bases between them.

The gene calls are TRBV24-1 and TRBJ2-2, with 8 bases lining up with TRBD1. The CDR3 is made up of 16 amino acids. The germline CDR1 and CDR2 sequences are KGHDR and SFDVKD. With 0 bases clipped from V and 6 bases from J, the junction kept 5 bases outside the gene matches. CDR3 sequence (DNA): TGTGCCACCAGTGATTTGGGCAGGGGGCGCTCCGGGGAGCTGTTTTTT. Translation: CATSDLGRGRSGELFF.

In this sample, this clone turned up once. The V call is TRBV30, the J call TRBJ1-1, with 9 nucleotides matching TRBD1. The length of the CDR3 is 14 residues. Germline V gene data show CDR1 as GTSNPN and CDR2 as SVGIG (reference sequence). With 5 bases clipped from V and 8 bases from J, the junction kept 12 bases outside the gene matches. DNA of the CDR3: TGTGCCTGGTCTCAGGACAGGGGCGTACCCGAAGCTTTCTTT. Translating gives CAWSQDRGVPEAFF.

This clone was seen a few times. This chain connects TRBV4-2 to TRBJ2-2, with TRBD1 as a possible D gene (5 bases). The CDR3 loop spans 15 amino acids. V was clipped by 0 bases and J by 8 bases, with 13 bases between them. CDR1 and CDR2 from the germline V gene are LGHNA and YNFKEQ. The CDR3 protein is CASSQEQGRRGELFF. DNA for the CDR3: TGTGCCAGCAGCCAAGAGCAGGGCCGCCGGGGGGAGCTGTTTTTT.

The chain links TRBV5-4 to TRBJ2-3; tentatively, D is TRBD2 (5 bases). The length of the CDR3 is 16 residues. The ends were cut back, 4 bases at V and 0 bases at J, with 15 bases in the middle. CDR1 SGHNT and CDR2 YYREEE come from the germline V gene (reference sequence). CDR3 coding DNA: TGTGCCAGCAGCCCTGCGGAAAGCGGCAGCACAGATACGCAGTATTTT. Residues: CASSPAESGSTDTQYF.

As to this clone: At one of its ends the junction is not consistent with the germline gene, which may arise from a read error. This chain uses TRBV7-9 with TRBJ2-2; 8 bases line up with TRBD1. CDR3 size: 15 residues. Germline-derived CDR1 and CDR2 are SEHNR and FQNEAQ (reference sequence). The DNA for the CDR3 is TGTGCCAGCAGCTCCCAGGGGGCGAATACCGGGGAGCTGTTTTTT. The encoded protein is CASSSQGANTGELFF.

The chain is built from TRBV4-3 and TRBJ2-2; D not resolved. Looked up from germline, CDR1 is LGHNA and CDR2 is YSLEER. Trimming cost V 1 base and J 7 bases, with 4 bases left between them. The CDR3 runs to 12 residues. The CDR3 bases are TGCGCCAGCAGCCAAGGGAGCGGGGAGCTGTTTTTT. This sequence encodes CASSQGSGELFF.

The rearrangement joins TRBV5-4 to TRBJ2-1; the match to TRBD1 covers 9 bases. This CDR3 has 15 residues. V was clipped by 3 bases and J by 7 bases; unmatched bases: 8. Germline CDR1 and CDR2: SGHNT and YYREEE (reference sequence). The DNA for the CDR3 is TGTGCCAGCAGCTCGGCCGGGACAGGGTATAATGAGCAGTTCTTC. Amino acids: CASSSAGTGYNEQFF.

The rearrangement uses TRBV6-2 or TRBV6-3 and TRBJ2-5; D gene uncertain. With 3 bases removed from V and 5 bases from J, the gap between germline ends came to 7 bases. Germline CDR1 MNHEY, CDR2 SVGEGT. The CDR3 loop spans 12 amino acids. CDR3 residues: CASSYNTETQYF. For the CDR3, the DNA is TGTGCCAGCAGTTATAACACCGAGACCCAGTACTTC.

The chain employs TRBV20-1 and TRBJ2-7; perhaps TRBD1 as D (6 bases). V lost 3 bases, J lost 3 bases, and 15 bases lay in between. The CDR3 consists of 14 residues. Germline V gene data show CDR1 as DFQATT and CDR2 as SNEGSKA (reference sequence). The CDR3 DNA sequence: TGCAGTGCTAGTGATATGGGACACCGCTACGAGCAGTACTTC. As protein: CSASDMGHRYEQYF.

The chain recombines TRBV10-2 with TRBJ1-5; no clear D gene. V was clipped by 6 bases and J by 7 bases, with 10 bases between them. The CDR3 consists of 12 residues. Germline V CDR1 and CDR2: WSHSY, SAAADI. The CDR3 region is CASSSSYQPQHF. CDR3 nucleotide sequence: TGCGCCAGCAGCAGTTCATACCAGCCCCAGCATTTT.

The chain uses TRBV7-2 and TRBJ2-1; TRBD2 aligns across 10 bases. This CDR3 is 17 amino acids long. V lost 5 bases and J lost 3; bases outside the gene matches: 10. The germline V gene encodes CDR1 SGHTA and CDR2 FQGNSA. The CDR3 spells CASSPFPLAGFYNEQFF. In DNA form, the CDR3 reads TGTGCCAGCAGCCCTTTCCCACTAGCGGGGTTCTACAATGAGCAGTTCTTC.

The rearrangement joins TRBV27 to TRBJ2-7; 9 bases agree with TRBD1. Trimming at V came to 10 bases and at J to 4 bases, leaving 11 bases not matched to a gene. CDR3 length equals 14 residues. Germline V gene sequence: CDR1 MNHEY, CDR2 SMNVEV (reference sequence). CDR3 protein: CATRAGQGLYEQYF. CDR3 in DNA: TGTGCCACCAGAGCGGGACAGGGATTATACGAGCAGTACTTC.

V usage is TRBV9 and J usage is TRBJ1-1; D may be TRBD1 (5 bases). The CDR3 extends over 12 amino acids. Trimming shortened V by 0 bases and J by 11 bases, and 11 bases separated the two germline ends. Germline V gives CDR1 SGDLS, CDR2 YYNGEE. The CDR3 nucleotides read TGTGCCAGCAGCGTAGCCGACAGTACGGCTTTCTTT. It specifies CASSVADSTAFF. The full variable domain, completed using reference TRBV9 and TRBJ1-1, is DSGVTQTPKHLITATGQRVTLRCSPRSGDLSVYWYQQSLDQGLQFLIQYYNGEERAKGNILERFSAQQFPDLHSELNLSSLELGDSALYFCASSVADSTAFFGQGTRLTVV.

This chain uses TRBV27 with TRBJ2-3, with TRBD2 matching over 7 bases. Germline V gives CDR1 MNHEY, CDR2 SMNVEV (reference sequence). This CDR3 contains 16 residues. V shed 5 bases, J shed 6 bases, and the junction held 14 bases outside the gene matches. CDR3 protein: CASSHRPSGVGDTQYF. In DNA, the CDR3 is TGTGCCAGCAGTCATCGACCCAGCGGGGTAGGGGATACGCAGTATTTT.

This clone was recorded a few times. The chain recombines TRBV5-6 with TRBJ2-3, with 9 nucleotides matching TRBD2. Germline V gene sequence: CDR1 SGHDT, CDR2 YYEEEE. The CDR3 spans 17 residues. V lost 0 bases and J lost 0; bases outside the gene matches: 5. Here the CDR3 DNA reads TGTGCCAGCAGCTTGGACCTTAGCGGGAGAAGCACAGATACGCAGTATTTT. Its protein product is CASSLDLSGRSTDTQYF.

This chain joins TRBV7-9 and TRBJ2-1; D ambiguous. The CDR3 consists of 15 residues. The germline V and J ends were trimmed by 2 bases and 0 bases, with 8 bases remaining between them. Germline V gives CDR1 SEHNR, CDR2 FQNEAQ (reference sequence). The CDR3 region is CASSLTGSSYNEQFF. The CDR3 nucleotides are TGTGCCAGCAGCTTAACCGGGTCCTCCTACAATGAGCAGTTCTTC.

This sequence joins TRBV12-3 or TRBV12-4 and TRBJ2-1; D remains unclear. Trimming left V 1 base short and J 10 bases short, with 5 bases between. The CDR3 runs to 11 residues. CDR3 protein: CASSLVSEQFF. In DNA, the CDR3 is TGTGCCAGCAGTTTAGTCTCGGAGCAGTTCTTC.

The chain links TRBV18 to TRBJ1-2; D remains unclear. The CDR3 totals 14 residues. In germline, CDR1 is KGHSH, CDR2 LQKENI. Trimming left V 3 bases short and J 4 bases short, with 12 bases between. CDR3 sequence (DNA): TGTGCCAGCTCACCCGACTTCAGTAGCTATGGCTACACCTTC. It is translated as CASSPDFSSYGYTF. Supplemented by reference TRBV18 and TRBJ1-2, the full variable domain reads NAGVMQNPRHLVRRRGQEARLRCSPMKGHSHVYWYRQLPEEGLKFMVYLQKENIIDESGMPKERFSAEFPKEGPSILRIQQVVRGDSAAYFCASSPDFSSYGYTFGSGTRLTVV.

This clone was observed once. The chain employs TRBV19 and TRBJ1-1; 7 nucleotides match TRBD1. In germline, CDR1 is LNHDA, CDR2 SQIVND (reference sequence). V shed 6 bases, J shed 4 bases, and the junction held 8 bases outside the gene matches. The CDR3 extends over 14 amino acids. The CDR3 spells CASSPRQGSTEAFF. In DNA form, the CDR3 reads TGTGCCAGTAGCCCTCGACAGGGATCCACTGAAGCTTTCTTT.

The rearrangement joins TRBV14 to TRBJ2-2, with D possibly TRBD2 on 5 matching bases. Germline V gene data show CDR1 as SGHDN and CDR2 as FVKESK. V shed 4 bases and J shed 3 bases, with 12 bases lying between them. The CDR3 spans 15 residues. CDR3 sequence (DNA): TGTGCCAGCAGCCCGAGGGCACACTACACCGGGGAGCTGTTTTTT. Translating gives CASSPRAHYTGELFF.

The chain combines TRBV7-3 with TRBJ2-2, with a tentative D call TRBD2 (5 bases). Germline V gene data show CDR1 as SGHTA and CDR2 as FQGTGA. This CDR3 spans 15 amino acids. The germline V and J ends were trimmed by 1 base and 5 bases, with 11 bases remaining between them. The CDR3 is CASSLSGSSTGELFF. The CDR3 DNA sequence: TGTGCCAGCAGCTTAAGTGGGAGTAGTACCGGGGAGCTGTTTTTT.

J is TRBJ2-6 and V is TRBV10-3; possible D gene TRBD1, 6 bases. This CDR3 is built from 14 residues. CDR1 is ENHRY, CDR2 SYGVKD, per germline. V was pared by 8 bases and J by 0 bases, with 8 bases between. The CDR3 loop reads CAIQGLSGANVLTF. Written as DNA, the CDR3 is TGTGCCATCCAGGGGCTCTCTGGGGCCAACGTCCTGACTTTC.